This entry is about one TCR beta chain. These data belong to a study of shared clonotypes between healthy human individuals. TCRdb's table, derived via immunoSEQ multiplex PCR, lists solely in-frame clones and lacks some. Among some 2,400,000 clones listed, around 95% were seen once. Sequenced input: naive CD4+ T cells sorted from blood. Noted subset: CD45RA+ positively selected. The TCR comes from a young man in good health.

For the CDR3, the DNA is TGTGCCAGCAGCCCGTGGTACAGGGACGACGAGCAGTACTTC. This encodes CASSPWYRDDEQYF. This chain links TRBV7-2 with TRBJ2-7; D might be TRBD1 (6 bases). The CDR3 consists of 14 residues. Trimming stripped 5 bases from V and 5 bases from J, with 16 bases between. The germline V gene encodes CDR1 SGHTA and CDR2 FQGNSA.